There are a few counts of the clone carrying this T cell receptor (beta chain). The data derive from a study of blood T cell repertoires in COVID-19. In the study overall: Samples taken during acute and convalescent COVID-19 were collected in the United States, Italy and Spain. T cells, B-cell-depleted T cells, or PBMCs supplied cDNA or gDNA.

The CDR3 is 15 residues long. Germline CDR1 MNHEY, CDR2 SMNVEV (reference sequence). V dropped 10 bases and J dropped 5; count of bases not matched to a gene: 15. Per the study methods: Reference gene primer amplification in the assay estimated nucleated cell counts. Measured with immunoSEQ multiplex PCR; TCRdb has only the in-frame clones, and not every one. That table furnishes V, J and clone size, whereas the DNA furnished D and trimming. The sample contains about 190,000 clones, 70% to 90% of which appear only once. The V call is TRBV27, the J call TRBJ2-7, with 9 nucleotides matching TRBD1. Sequencing was done on a sample of peripheral blood. The receptor was isolated from a woman in her forties who had recovered from COVID-19. This CDR3 reads CATSQFGTGSHEQYF. CDR3 coding DNA: TGTGCCACCTCCCAGTTCGGGACAGGGTCCCACGAGCAGTACTTC.